The T cell receptor beta chain described here comes from a study of shared clonotypes between healthy human individuals. Per the germline V gene, CDR1 is SGHRS and CDR2 is YFSETQ. CDR3 length: 14 residues. Trimming removed 2 bases from V and 4 bases from J, with 11 bases in between. Generated by immunoSEQ multiplex PCR, the TCRdb table keeps only in-frame clones and is missing some. The sample lists 2 million or so clones; over 85% were seen once. Sequenced input: naive CD4+ T cells sorted from blood. Documented subset: CD45RA+ positively selected. The V and J genes are TRBV5-1 and TRBJ2-3; D may be TRBD2 (5 bases). This TCR derives from a man younger than 35 in good health. The CDR3: CASSLGGVSDTQYF. The CDR3 nucleotides read TGCGCCAGCAGCTTAGGAGGCGTATCAGATACGCAGTATTTT.